A single sample gave rise to the 17 T cell receptor beta chains below, sequenced in a study of T-cell reconstitution after alpha-beta-depleted transplantation in children (dated by TCRdb to about 2016). The protocol used for the library was PCR. For sequencing, an Illumina HiSeq 2500 was employed. TCR libraries were prepared with molecular barcoding, using unique molecular identifiers to normalize TCRbeta repertoire quantification. TCRdb ran its own pipeline on the public reads, namely fastp trimming at Q25 and MiXCR clone calling, and kept in-frame beta chains. Under each unique CDR3 protein, matching rows form one entry showing the most common genes and DNA. The sample data list a few hundred thousand distinct CDR3 sequences, and about a sixth of these were observed just once. The biggest ten clones account for less than 4% of the sample. Here the sequenced sample was PBMCs from the stem cell graft donor, taken from the stem cell graft. Receptors originate from a human donor who donated a stem cell graft to a child with acute lymphoblastic leukemia.

V is TRBV5-1 and J is TRBJ1-1; D unclear. Between the trimmed V and J ends, which lost 0 bases and 11 bases, there was a span of 14 bases. Germline V lookup: CDR1 SGHRS, CDR2 YFSETQ. The CDR3 spans 13 residues. This CDR3 is CASSLEGPPGAFF. The DNA of the CDR3 is TGCGCCAGCAGCTTGGAGGGCCCTCCCGGGGCTTTCTTT. Drawing the rest from reference TRBV5-1 and TRBJ1-1, the complete variable domain is KAGVTQTPRYLIKTRGQQVTLSCSPISGHRSVSWYQQTPGQGLQFLFEYFSETQRNKGNFPGRFSGRQFSNSRSEMNVSTLELGDSALYLCASSLEGPPGAFFGQGTRLTVV.

CDR3 sequence (DNA): TGCAGCGTTGAATTTGGACTAGAAGCTTTCTTT. Its translation: CSVEFGLEAFF. The J gene is TRBJ1-1, the V gene TRBV29-1; no reliable D call. V was clipped by 2 bases and J by 8 bases, with 9 bases between them. The CDR3 loop spans 11 amino acids. Germline-derived CDR1 and CDR2 are SQVTM and ANQGSEA.

This clonotype was seen a handful of times. This chain uses TRBV9 with TRBJ2-5, with a possible D match to TRBD2 (5 bases). Germline lookup yields CDR1 SGDLS and CDR2 YYNGEE. CDR3 size: 14 residues. Trimming shortened V by 2 bases and J by 1 base, and 9 bases separated the two germline ends. For the CDR3, the DNA is TGTGCCAGCAGCGTCTCGAGCGGCCAAGAGACCCAGTACTTC. Translated, it gives CASSVSSGQETQYF.

V usage is TRBV7-3 and J usage is TRBJ2-3; TRBD2 might be the D (6 bases). Germline V CDR1 and CDR2: SGHTA, FQGTGA. The V end was cut by 5 bases, the J end by 3 bases, with 12 bases between. This CDR3 comprises 14 residues. The CDR3 sequence is CASSRVGLTDTQYF. The CDR3 nucleotides are TGTGCCAGCAGCCGTGTTGGACTAACAGATACGCAGTATTTT.

V gene TRBV30 combines with J gene TRBJ1-2, with no clear D. In germline, CDR1 is GTSNPN, CDR2 SVGIG (reference sequence). This CDR3 has 14 amino acids. Trimming took off 5 bases at V and 0 bases at J, with 13 bases between the two ends. CDR3 in DNA: TGTGCCTGGTGGCCAGATCCCGCTAACTATGGCTACACCTTC. Its protein is CAWWPDPANYGYTF.

The chain has TRBV6-5 and TRBJ2-5, with 7 bases identical to TRBD1. The junction had 6 bases not matched to a gene; V was cut back by 2 bases and J by 0 bases. Looked up from germline, CDR1 is MNHEY and CDR2 is SVGAGI. This CDR3 has 16 residues. CDR3 amino acids: CASSYGRTGNQETQYF. The CDR3 region has the DNA TGTGCCAGCAGTTACGGCCGGACAGGCAACCAAGAGACCCAGTACTTC.

The chain employs TRBV20-1 and TRBJ2-3; 9 bases match TRBD2. Unmatched junction bases numbered 9, after V lost 0 bases and J lost 2 bases. This CDR3 spans 17 amino acids. CDR1 is DFQATT, CDR2 SNEGSKA, per germline (reference sequence). The CDR3 here is CSARDLWTSEVTDTQYF. In DNA, the CDR3 is TGCAGTGCTAGAGACCTATGGACTAGCGAGGTCACAGATACGCAGTATTTT.

V gene TRBV27 combines with J gene TRBJ1-6, with D possibly being TRBD1 (6 bases). Between the trimmed V and J ends, which lost 6 bases and 7 bases, there was a span of 22 bases. The CDR3 runs 17 residues. CDR1 and CDR2 (germline): MNHEY, SMNVEV (reference sequence). CDR3 loop: CASRGEGVGGLNSPLHF. In DNA form, the CDR3 reads TGTGCCAGCAGGGGTGAGGGAGTTGGGGGGCTCAATTCACCCCTCCACTTT.

The chain carries TRBV27 and TRBJ2-3; weak D call: TRBD1 (5 bases). The CDR3 loop spans 14 amino acids. Germline V gives CDR1 MNHEY, CDR2 SMNVEV (reference sequence). V was pared by 0 bases and J by 4 bases, with 8 bases between. The CDR3 DNA is TGTGCCAGCAGTTTATCGATCAGGGCAGATACGCAGTATTTT. Translated, it gives CASSLSIRADTQYF.

This clonotype turned up a few times. The chain uses TRBV12-3 or TRBV12-4 and TRBJ1-1; D uncertain. The CDR3 is made up of 13 amino acids. Deletions cut 6 bases from V and 10 bases from J, with 18 bases between. The CDR3 sequence is CASSSLLIEVAFF. CDR3 nucleotides: TGTGCCAGCAGCTCCCTTCTAATAGAGGTAGCTTTCTTT.

In its sample, this clonotype was seen many times. V and J are TRBV27 and TRBJ2-1; TRBD2 agrees at 9 bases. This CDR3 has 12 amino acids. In germline, CDR1 is MNHEY, CDR2 SMNVEV (reference sequence). V lost 4 bases and J lost 14; bases outside the gene matches: 6. The CDR3 bases are TGTGCCAGCAGTTCGGCGGGAGGGTTCGAGTTCTTC. Protein sequence: CASSSAGGFEFF.

This clonotype has only one observation. At one of its ends the junction is not consistent with the germline gene, which may arise from a read error. The CDR3 is CASRTGENETLFF. CDR3 nucleotides: TGCGCCAGCCGGACAGGGGAAAATGAAACACTGTTTTTT. The genes are TRBV5-1 and TRBJ1-4; 9 nucleotides align to TRBD1. The CDR3 sequence is 13 residues long. The germline CDR1 and CDR2 sequences are SGHRS and YFSETQ.

There are a few counts of this clonotype. CDR3 DNA sequence: TGCGCCAGCAGCGAGACGTCCTACAATGAGCAGTTCTTC. Translation: CASSETSYNEQFF. The chain is built from TRBV5-1 and TRBJ2-1; D uncertain. The V gene's germline CDR1 is SGHRS and CDR2 YFSETQ. This CDR3 has 13 amino acids. Trimming shortened V by 4 bases and J by 1 base, and 6 bases separated the two germline ends.

This clonotype was seen only a few times. The V and J genes are TRBV11-2 and TRBJ2-1; 10 bases align to TRBD1. The CDR3 covers 13 residues. V lost 7 bases and J lost 8; bases outside the gene matches: 5. The germline V gene encodes CDR1 SGHAT and CDR2 FQNNGV. CDR3 amino acids: CASTKDRGDEQFF. The CDR3 DNA reads TGTGCCAGCACCAAGGACAGGGGGGATGAGCAGTTCTTC.

This sequence joins TRBV12-3 or TRBV12-4 and TRBJ2-7; 11 bases map to TRBD2. The CDR3 consists of 14 residues. Trimming cost V 5 bases and J 7 bases; bases outside gene matches: 7. In DNA form, the CDR3 reads TGTGCCAGCAGTCTCCTAGCGGGAGGTATTGAGCAGTACTTC. It codes for CASSLLAGGIEQYF.

This clonotype was counted a few times. The V and J genes are TRBV12-3 or TRBV12-4 and TRBJ2-5, with D possibly TRBD2 on 5 matching bases. Between the trimmed V and J ends, which lost 5 bases and 5 bases, there was a span of 18 bases. The CDR3 contains 15 residues. The CDR3 bases are TGTGCCAGCAGTCTCGCTCCGGGCCGAGGGGAGACCCAGTACTTC. Translated: CASSLAPGRGETQYF.

This clonotype came up a few times. The gene calls are TRBV7-9 and TRBJ2-1; D uncertain. The CDR3 runs to 12 residues. Trimming pared 6 bases from V and 6 bases from J, leaving 9 bases between. CDR1 is SEHNR, CDR2 FQNEAQ, per germline (reference sequence). CDR3 loop: CASRRGRNEQFF. The CDR3 DNA is TGTGCCAGCAGGAGAGGTCGCAATGAGCAGTTCTTC.